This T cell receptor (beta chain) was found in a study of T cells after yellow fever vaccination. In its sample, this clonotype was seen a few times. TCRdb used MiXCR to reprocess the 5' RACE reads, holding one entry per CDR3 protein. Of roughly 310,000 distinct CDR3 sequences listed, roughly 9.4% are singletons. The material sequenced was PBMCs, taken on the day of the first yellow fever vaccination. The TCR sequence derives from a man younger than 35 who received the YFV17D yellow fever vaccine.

The CDR3: CASSLAPGAANTEAFF. The CDR3 DNA reads as TGCGCCAGCAGCTTGGCCCCTGGGGCAGCCAACACTGAAGCTTTCTTT. V and J are TRBV5-1 and TRBJ1-1, with a tentative D call TRBD1 (5 bases). With 0 bases removed from V and 2 bases from J, the gap between germline ends came to 14 bases. Per the germline V gene, CDR1 is SGHRS and CDR2 is YFSETQ. This CDR3 is 16 amino acids long.